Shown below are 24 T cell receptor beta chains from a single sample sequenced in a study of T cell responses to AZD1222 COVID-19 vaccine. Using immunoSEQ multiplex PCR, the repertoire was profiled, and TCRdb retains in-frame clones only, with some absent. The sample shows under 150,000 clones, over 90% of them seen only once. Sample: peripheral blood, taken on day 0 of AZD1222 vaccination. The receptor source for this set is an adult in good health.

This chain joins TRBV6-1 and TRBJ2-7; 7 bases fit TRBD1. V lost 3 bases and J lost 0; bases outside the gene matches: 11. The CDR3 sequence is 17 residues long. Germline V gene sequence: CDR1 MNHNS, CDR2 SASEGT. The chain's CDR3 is CASSDFGLRDSSYEQYF. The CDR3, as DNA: TGTGCCAGCAGTGATTTTGGCCTCCGGGACAGCTCCTACGAGCAGTACTTC.

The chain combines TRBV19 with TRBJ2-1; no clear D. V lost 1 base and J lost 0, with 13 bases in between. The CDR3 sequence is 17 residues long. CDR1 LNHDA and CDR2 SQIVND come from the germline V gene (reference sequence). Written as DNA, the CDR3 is TGTGCCAGTAGTATAGGGTCGGGCCACCCCTCCTACAATGAGCAGTTCTTC. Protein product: CASSIGSGHPSYNEQFF.

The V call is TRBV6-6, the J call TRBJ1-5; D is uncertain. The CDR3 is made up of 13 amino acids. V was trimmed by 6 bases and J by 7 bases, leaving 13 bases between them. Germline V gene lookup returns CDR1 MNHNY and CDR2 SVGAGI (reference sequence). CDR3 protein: CASSPPGRQPQHF. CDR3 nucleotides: TGTGCCAGCAGCCCTCCCGGAAGGCAGCCCCAGCATTTT.

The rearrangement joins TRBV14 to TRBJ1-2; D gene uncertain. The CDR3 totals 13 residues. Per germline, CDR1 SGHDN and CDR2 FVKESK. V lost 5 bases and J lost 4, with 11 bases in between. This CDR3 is CASSSRTSYGYTF. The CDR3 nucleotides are TGTGCCAGCAGCTCAAGAACTAGCTATGGCTACACCTTC.

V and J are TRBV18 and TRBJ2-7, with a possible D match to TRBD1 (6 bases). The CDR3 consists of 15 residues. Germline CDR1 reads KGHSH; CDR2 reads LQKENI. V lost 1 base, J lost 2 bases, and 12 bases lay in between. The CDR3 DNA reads TGTGCCAGCTCACCACGTAACGGACAGACCTACGAGCAGTACTTC. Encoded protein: CASSPRNGQTYEQYF.

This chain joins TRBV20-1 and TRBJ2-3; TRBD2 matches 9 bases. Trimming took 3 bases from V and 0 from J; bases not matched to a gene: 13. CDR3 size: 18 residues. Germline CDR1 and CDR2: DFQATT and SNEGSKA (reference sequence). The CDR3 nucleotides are TGCAGTGCTAGTGATTTCCTAGCGGGGACTTCTAGCACAGATACGCAGTATTTT. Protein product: CSASDFLAGTSSTDTQYF.

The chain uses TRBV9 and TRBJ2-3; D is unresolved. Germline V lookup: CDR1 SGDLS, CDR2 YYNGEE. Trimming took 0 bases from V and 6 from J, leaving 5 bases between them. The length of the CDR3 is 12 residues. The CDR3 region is CASSVGYDTQYF. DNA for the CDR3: TGTGCCAGCAGCGTAGGTTACGATACGCAGTATTTT.

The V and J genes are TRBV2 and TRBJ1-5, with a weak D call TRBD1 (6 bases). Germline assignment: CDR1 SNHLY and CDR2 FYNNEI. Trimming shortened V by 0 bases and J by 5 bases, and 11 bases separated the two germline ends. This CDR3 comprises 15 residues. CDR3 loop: CASSEALTGYQPQHF. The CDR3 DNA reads TGTGCCAGCAGTGAAGCGCTTACAGGGTATCAGCCCCAGCATTTT.

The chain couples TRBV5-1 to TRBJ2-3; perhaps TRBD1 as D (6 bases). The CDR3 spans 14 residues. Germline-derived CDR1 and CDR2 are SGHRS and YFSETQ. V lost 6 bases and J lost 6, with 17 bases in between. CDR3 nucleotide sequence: TGCGCCAGCAATCAGGGGTCCCCCGCTGATACGCAGTATTTT. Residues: CASNQGSPADTQYF.

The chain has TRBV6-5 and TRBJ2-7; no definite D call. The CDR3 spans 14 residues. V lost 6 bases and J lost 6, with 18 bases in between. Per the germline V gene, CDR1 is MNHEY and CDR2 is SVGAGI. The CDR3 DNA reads TGTGCCAGCAGAGTTCGCATGGGTCTAAGCGAGCAGTACTTC. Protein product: CASRVRMGLSEQYF.

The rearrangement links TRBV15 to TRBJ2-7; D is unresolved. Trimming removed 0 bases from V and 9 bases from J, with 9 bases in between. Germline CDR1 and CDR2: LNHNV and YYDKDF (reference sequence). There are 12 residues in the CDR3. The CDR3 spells CATSRDVERQYF. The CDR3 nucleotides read TGTGCCACCAGCAGAGATGTGGAAAGGCAGTACTTC. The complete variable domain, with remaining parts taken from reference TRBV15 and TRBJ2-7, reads DAMVIQNPRYQVTQFGKPVTLSCSQTLNHNVMYWYQQKSSQAPKLLFHYYDKDFNNEADTPDNFQSRRPNTSFCFLDIRSPGLGDTAMYLCATSRDVERQYFGPGTRLTVT.

CDR3 protein: CASSHSGLGENTEAFF. The CDR3 DNA is TGCGCCAGCAGCCATTCGGGATTAGGGGAGAACACTGAAGCTTTCTTT. V gene TRBV4-1 combines with J gene TRBJ1-1; a possible D gene is TRBD1 (5 bases). The CDR3 is 16 amino acids. Trimming took 3 bases from V and 1 from J, leaving 15 bases between them. The germline V gene encodes CDR1 MGHRA and CDR2 YSYEKL.

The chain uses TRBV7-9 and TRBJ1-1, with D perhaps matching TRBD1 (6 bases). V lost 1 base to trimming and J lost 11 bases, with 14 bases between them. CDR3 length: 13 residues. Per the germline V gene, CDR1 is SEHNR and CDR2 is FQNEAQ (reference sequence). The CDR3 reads CASSLDWGPGAFF. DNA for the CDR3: TGTGCCAGCAGCTTAGATTGGGGGCCTGGGGCTTTCTTT.

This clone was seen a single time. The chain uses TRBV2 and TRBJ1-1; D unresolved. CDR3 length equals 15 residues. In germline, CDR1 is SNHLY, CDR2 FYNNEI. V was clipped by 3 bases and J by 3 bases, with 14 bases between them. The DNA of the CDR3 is TGTGCCAGCAGTGATTATGGGTTAGGGTACACTGAAGCTTTCTTT. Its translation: CASSDYGLGYTEAFF.

CDR3 region: CSVTKPGVDTEAFF. DNA for the CDR3: TGCAGCGTAACAAAACCGGGGGTCGACACTGAAGCTTTCTTT. The chain employs TRBV29-1 and TRBJ1-1, with D possibly TRBD1 on 5 matching bases. Germline lookup yields CDR1 SQVTM and CDR2 ANQGSEA. V lost 6 bases, J lost 3 bases, and 17 bases lay in between. The CDR3 is 14 residues long.

The CDR3 region has the DNA TGTGCCAGCAGTCGTTCCGCCAACTATGGCTACACCTTC. This sequence encodes CASSRSANYGYTF. The chain employs TRBV6-5 and TRBJ1-2; D unresolved. V gave up 5 bases and J gave up 2 bases, with 9 bases separating them. Germline CDR1 and CDR2: MNHEY and SVGAGI. The CDR3 loop spans 13 amino acids.

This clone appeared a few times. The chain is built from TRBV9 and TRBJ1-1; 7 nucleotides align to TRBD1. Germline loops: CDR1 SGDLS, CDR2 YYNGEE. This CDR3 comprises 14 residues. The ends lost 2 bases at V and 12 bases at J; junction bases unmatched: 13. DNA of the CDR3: TGTGCCAGCAGCGTCACAGCATACGACAGGGTGACTTTCTTT. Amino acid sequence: CASSVTAYDRVTFF.

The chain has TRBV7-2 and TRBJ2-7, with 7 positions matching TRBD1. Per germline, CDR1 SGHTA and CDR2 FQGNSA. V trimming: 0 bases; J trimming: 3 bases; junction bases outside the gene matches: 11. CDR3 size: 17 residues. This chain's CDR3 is CASSLASGQVRLYEQYF. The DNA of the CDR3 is TGTGCCAGCAGCTTAGCGTCCGGACAGGTTAGACTCTACGAGCAGTACTTC. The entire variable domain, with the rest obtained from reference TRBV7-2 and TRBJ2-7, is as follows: GAGVSQSPSNKVTEKGKDVELRCDPISGHTALYWYRQSLGQGLEFLIYFQGNSAPDKSGLPSDRFSAERTGGSVSTLTIQRTQQEDSAVYLCASSLASGQVRLYEQYFGPGTRLTVT.

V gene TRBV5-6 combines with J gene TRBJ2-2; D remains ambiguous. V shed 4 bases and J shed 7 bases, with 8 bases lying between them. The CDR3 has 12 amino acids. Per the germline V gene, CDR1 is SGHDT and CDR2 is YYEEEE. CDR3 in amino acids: CASSILGGELFF. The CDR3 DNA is TGTGCCAGCAGCATTCTAGGCGGGGAGCTGTTTTTT.

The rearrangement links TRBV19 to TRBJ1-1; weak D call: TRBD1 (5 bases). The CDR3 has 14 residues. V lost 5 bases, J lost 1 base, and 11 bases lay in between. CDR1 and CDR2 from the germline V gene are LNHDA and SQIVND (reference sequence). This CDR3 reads CASSWKGANTEAFF. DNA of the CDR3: TGTGCCAGTAGTTGGAAAGGGGCGAACACTGAAGCTTTCTTT.

CDR3 amino acids: CASSLAIFPAGGRKTDTQYF. The DNA of the CDR3 is TGTGCCAGCAGCTTGGCAATTTTCCCAGCGGGGGGGCGAAAAACAGATACGCAGTATTTT. V usage is TRBV5-4 and J usage is TRBJ2-3; the match to TRBD2 covers 10 bases. The CDR3 length is 20 residues. Germline CDR1 SGHNT, CDR2 YYREEE (reference sequence). V shed 0 bases and J 3 bases; nucleotides not matched to a gene: 16.

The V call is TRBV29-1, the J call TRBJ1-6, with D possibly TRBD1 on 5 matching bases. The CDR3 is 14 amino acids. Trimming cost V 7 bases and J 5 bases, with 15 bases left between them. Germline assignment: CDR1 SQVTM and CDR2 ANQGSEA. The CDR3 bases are TGCAGCGCCCAGGACACGGGGGATAATTCACCCCTCCACTTT. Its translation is CSAQDTGDNSPLHF.

Here the CDR3 reads CSASLNTEAFF. The CDR3, as DNA: TGCAGTGCTAGTCTGAACACTGAAGCTTTCTTT. The chain links TRBV20-1 to TRBJ1-1; D unclear. Trimming stripped 3 bases from V and 0 bases from J, with 2 bases between. The CDR3 is made up of 11 amino acids. CDR1 and CDR2 (germline): DFQATT, SNEGSKA (reference sequence).

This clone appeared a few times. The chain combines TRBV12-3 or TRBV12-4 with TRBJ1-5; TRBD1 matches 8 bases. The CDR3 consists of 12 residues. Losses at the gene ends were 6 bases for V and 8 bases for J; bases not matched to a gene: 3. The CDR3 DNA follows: TGTGCCAGCAGCACAGGGGGGGAGCCCCAGCATTTT. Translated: CASSTGGEPQHF.